The rows below give T cell receptor beta chains drawn from one sample of a study of cytomegalovirus exposure and HLA in healthy donors. The assay was immunoSEQ multiplex PCR, and TCRdb's table has in-frame clones only and misses some. The sample yields a few hundred thousand clones, approximately 84% seen once. Sequences were obtained from PBMCs. Source of these receptors: a woman in her 40s in good health and CMV-seronegative. Both conserved end residues are part of each CDR3. D genes are given only for firm matches. Where a row states a size, it is once, few, many or the class of an expanded clone; other rows omit it.

>TRBV29-1|TRBJ2-5|.|TRBD2
TGCAGCGCGGCCGCTAGCGGAGAAGAGACCCAGTACTTC
CSAAASGEETQYF
>TRBV5-6|TRBJ2-1|few|TRBD2
TGTGCCAGCAGCTTACCGGGGGGGCACCCCAATGAGCAGTTCTTC
CASSLPGGHPNEQFF
>TRBV6-5|TRBJ2-1|.|TRBD1
TGTGCCAGCAGGTCGACAGGGATCTACAATGAGCAGTTCTTC
CASRSTGIYNEQFF
>TRBV5-1|TRBJ1-1|.|.
TGCGCCAGCAGCTTGCTTTTGTGGAACACTGAAGCTTTCTTT
CASSLLLWNTEAFF
>TRBV28|TRBJ1-2|.|TRBD1
TGTGCCAGCAGAATCGGGACAGGATATGGCTACACCTTC
CASRIGTGYGYTF
>TRBV18|TRBJ1-5|.|.
TGTGCCAGCTCACACGGTCGGACACTTAGCAATCAGCCCCAGCATTTT
CASSHGRTLSNQPQHF
>TRBV6-1|TRBJ1-4|.|.
TGTGCCAGCAGTCGGACAGTTGAAAAACTGTTTTTT
CASSRTVEKLFF
>TRBV11-1|TRBJ2-5|.|TRBD1
TGTGCCAGCAGCTTACCTAGGACAGGGTTGAGTACCCAGTACTTC
CASSLPRTGLSTQYF
>TRBV5-1|TRBJ2-5|.|TRBD2
TGCGCCAGCAGCTTCGGCGGGGGGGCCGGGGAGACCCAGTACTTC
CASSFGGGAGETQYF
>TRBV19|TRBJ1-6|.|TRBD1
TGTGCCAGTACCAATCCGACAGGGGATTCACCCCTCCACTTT
CASTNPTGDSPLHF
>TRBV28|TRBJ1-4|once|TRBD1
TGTGCCAGCAGTTTAACAGGGGGCTATCAAAATGAAAAACTGTTTTTT
CASSLTGGYQNEKLFF
>TRBV5-1|TRBJ2-2|.|.
TGCGCCAGCAGCTTCGGGACTCCGAACACCGGGGAGCTGTTTTTT
CASSFGTPNTGELFF
>TRBV5-1|TRBJ1-2|.|.
TGCGCCAGCGCCTCGGGAAGTGAGTCTCTTTACACCTTC
CASASGSESLYTF
>TRBV30|TRBJ2-2|once|TRBD1
TGTGCCCGCCACCAGGGGGACACCGGGGAGCTGTTTTTT
CARHQGDTGELFF
>TRBV27|TRBJ2-6|.|.
TGTGCCAGCAGTTTGAGCGTCCCTACCTCTGGGGCCAACGTCCTGACTTTC
CASSLSVPTSGANVLTF
>TRBV25-1|TRBJ2-7|.|.
TGTGCCAGCAGTGATCAGGGTTGGAGCGAGCAGTACTTC
CASSDQGWSEQYF